This T cell receptor beta chain was sequenced for a study of shared clonotypes between healthy human individuals. Whole-study context: Each donor's CD4 naive and CD4 memory cells filled three plates apiece, CD8 naive two, and CD8 memory one. Regarding the study as a whole: Between a few donors, naive CD4 clonotypes were shared at a level of about 5%. The four-donor shared clonotypes exceeded non-shared clonotypes in generation probability, with non-shared ones scoring lower. Richness estimates generally favored naive over memory subsets.

In germline, CDR1 is SGDLS, CDR2 YYNGEE. V trimming: 3 bases; J trimming: 8 bases; junction bases outside the gene matches: 9. The CDR3 loop spans 14 amino acids. On this clone: The antigen is unknown.

Selected positively for CCR7 and CD45RO-negative, naive CD8 cells excluded terminally differentiated effector memory CD45RA+ cells. This table comes from immunoSEQ multiplex PCR, and its TCRdb copy is limited to in-frame clones, with some not included. The sample holds millions of clones, about 95% seen once. The sequence was obtained from a man aged 18 to 30 in good health. The gene calls are TRBV9 and TRBJ1-1; TRBD1 agrees at 8 bases. Sequencing was carried out using naive CD8+ T cells sorted from blood. The CDR3 DNA reads TGTGCCAGCAGCGGAACAGGGGGAGGAGAAGAAGCTTTCTTT. This gives the protein CASSGTGGGEEAFF.